Following are 22 T cell receptor beta chains from one sample sequenced in a study of technical replicates of blood from four donors. Method: immunoSEQ multiplex PCR; TCRdb's copy keeps in-frame clones and lacks some. The sample lists about 83,000 clones, over 85% occurring once. The source material was T cells isolated from PBMCs. The receptor set was obtained from a human donor in good health.

The CDR3: CASSQVGAGDNEQFF. The CDR3 nucleotides are TGCGCCAGCAGCCAAGTTGGTGCCGGGGACAATGAGCAGTTCTTC. V usage is TRBV4-1 and J usage is TRBJ2-1, with a possible D match to TRBD2 (5 bases). Trimming removed 1 base from V and 5 bases from J, with 12 bases in between. Germline CDR1 and CDR2: MGHRA and YSYEKL. This CDR3 has 15 residues.

The V call is TRBV14, the J call TRBJ2-1; D gene unclear. The CDR3 loop spans 17 amino acids. V was pared by 1 base and J by 4 bases, with 17 bases between. Germline CDR1 and CDR2: SGHDN and FVKESK. DNA of the CDR3: TGTGCCAGCAGCCAAGTTTCTTCGGTGGGCATTTACAATGAGCAGTTCTTC. Its protein product is CASSQVSSVGIYNEQFF.

This clone showed up just once. The rearrangement joins TRBV4-1 to TRBJ1-6, with TRBD1 as a possible D gene (5 bases). Trimming pared 3 bases from V and 5 bases from J, leaving 17 bases between. This CDR3 is built from 17 residues. The V gene's germline CDR1 is MGHRA and CDR2 YSYEKL. CDR3 coding DNA: TGCGCCAGCAGCCAGATATTCAGGGCGGATGATAATTCACCCCTCCACTTT. Protein sequence: CASSQIFRADDNSPLHF.

The chain has TRBV4-1 and TRBJ1-2, with 10 bases fitting TRBD1. CDR1 and CDR2 from the germline V gene are MGHRA and YSYEKL. The CDR3 extends over 16 amino acids. The trim removed 1 base at V and 7 bases at J, leaving 9 bases unmatched. The CDR3 DNA reads TGCGCCAGCAGCCAAGGGGGACAGGGGCCCGGGGCTGGCTACACCTTC. It encodes CASSQGGQGPGAGYTF.

This chain links TRBV5-1 with TRBJ1-4; D is perhaps TRBD1 (5 bases). Germline V CDR1 and CDR2: SGHRS, YFSETQ. This CDR3 comprises 14 residues. With 1 base removed from V and 4 bases from J, the gap between germline ends came to 8 bases. The CDR3 loop is CASSLQQGNEKLFF. CDR3 sequence (DNA): TGCGCCAGCAGCTTGCAGCAGGGTAATGAAAAACTGTTTTTT. Based on the CDR3 plus reference TRBV5-1 and TRBJ1-4, the full variable domain is KAGVTQTPRYLIKTRGQQVTLSCSPISGHRSVSWYQQTPGQGLQFLFEYFSETQRNKGNFPGRFSGRQFSNSRSEMNVSTLELGDSALYLCASSLQQGNEKLFFGSGTQLSVL.

This rearrangement joins TRBV2 to TRBJ2-7, with TRBD1 identical over 7 bases. This CDR3 spans 13 amino acids. The ends lost 5 bases at V and 5 bases at J; junction bases unmatched: 6. Germline lookup yields CDR1 SNHLY and CDR2 FYNNEI. CDR3 protein: CASSWNRGDEQYF. In nucleotides, the CDR3 is TGTGCCAGCAGTTGGAACAGGGGCGACGAGCAGTACTTC. Variable domain in full (rest from reference TRBV2 and TRBJ2-7): EPEVTQTPSHQVTQMGQEVILRCVPISNHLYFYWYRQILGQKVEFLVSFYNNEISEKSEIFDDQFSVERPDGSNFTLKIRSTKLEDSAMYFCASSWNRGDEQYFGPGTRLTVT.

The chain is built from TRBV5-1 and TRBJ1-1; TRBD1 matches at 8 bases. V dropped 3 bases and J dropped 0; count of bases not matched to a gene: 4. The CDR3 extends over 15 amino acids. Germline CDR1 and CDR2: SGHRS and YFSETQ. The CDR3 region is CASSSGGAMNTEAFF. The CDR3 nucleotides read TGCGCCAGCAGCTCAGGGGGCGCCATGAACACTGAAGCTTTCTTT.

The rearrangement links TRBV9 to TRBJ2-6, with TRBD1 matching 10 bases. CDR1 is SGDLS and CDR2 is YYNGEE in the germline V gene. The V and J ends lost 0 bases and 2 bases, in that order; junction bases with no gene match: 2. The CDR3 loop spans 17 amino acids. The CDR3 region is CASSVGQGATGANVLTF. CDR3 DNA: TGTGCCAGCAGCGTAGGACAGGGGGCGACTGGGGCCAACGTCCTGACTTTC.

This chain joins TRBV5-1 and TRBJ2-3; 12 bases match TRBD2. CDR3 length: 17 amino acids. The V and J ends lost 4 bases and 2 bases, in that order; junction bases with no gene match: 8. Germline V CDR1 and CDR2: SGHRS, YFSETQ. The CDR3 nucleotides read TGCGCCAGCAGCACAATACTAGCGGGGGGACACACAGATACGCAGTATTTT. It is translated as CASSTILAGGHTDTQYF.

The V and J genes are TRBV11-2 and TRBJ2-1, with D tentatively TRBD1 (6 bases). Trimming cost V 3 bases and J 5 bases, with 8 bases left between them. There are 13 residues in the CDR3. The germline gives CDR1 SGHAT, CDR2 FQNNGV. The DNA of the CDR3 is TGTGCCAGCAGCTTCCGACAGGACAATGAGCAGTTCTTC. Protein sequence: CASSFRQDNEQFF.

This clone was recorded once. The gene calls are TRBV11-2 and TRBJ2-7; 10 nucleotides agree with TRBD2. The CDR3 extends over 17 amino acids. With 7 bases clipped from V and 5 bases from J, the junction kept 17 bases outside the gene matches. Germline V CDR1 and CDR2: SGHAT, FQNNGV. The CDR3 bases are TGTGCCAGCATCCCAGAAGGGGTCGCGAGCGGGGGGGACGAGCAGTACTTC. The encoded protein is CASIPEGVASGGDEQYF.

V and J are TRBV30 and TRBJ1-4; TRBD1 aligns across 8 bases. J was trimmed by 7 bases and V by 3 bases; bases with no gene match: 7. CDR3 length: 14 residues. Germline values: CDR1 GTSNPN, CDR2 SVGIG (reference sequence). The CDR3 region is CAWSKTGVSEKLFF. The DNA of the CDR3 is TGTGCCTGGAGCAAGACAGGGGTTAGTGAAAAACTGTTTTTT.

The CDR3 protein is CAILSSGGYNEQFF. The CDR3 nucleotides read TGTGCCATCTTATCTAGCGGGGGTTACAATGAGCAGTTCTTC. The chain employs TRBV2 and TRBJ2-1, with TRBD2 identical over 10 bases. Germline assignment: CDR1 SNHLY and CDR2 FYNNEI. This CDR3 contains 14 residues. Trimming at V came to 10 bases and at J to 4 bases, leaving 7 bases not matched to a gene. Looking up the rest from reference TRBV2 and TRBJ2-1 gives the full variable domain: EPEVTQTPSHQVTQMGQEVILRCVPISNHLYFYWYRQILGQKVEFLVSFYNNEISEKSEIFDDQFSVERPDGSNFTLKIRSTKLEDSAMYFCAILSSGGYNEQFFGPGTRLTVL.

This clone was seen only once. The J gene is TRBJ1-4, the V gene TRBV28; D unclear. The CDR3 sequence is 15 residues long. Trimming removed 5 bases at V and 0 bases at J, with 10 bases between. In germline, CDR1 is MDHEN, CDR2 SYDVKM. The CDR3 sequence: CASSVQVATNEKLFF. In DNA form, the CDR3 reads TGTGCCAGCAGTGTTCAGGTTGCAACTAATGAAAAACTGTTTTTT.

The chain carries TRBV14 and TRBJ1-3; D is undetermined. The germline CDR1 and CDR2 sequences are SGHDN and FVKESK. V lost 3 bases and J 0 bases, leaving 21 bases between the germline ends. CDR3 length: 19 residues. The CDR3, as DNA: TGTGCCAGCAGCCATTCGTCGGTCTCAAAGCGCCTCTCTGGAAACACCATATATTTT. Amino acid sequence: CASSHSSVSKRLSGNTIYF.

This clone occurred once. V gene TRBV5-6 combines with J gene TRBJ1-1; TRBD1 might be the D (5 bases). Looked up from germline, CDR1 is SGHDT and CDR2 is YYEEEE. The CDR3 sequence is 13 residues long. Trimming took off 4 bases at V and 5 bases at J, with 12 bases between the two ends. In nucleotides, the CDR3 is TGTGCCAGCAGCATTTATAGGGGAACTGAAGCTTTCTTT. This gives the protein CASSIYRGTEAFF.

The gene calls are TRBV4-1 and TRBJ2-7; 10 bases map to TRBD2. The CDR3 is made up of 16 amino acids. Per the germline V gene, CDR1 is MGHRA and CDR2 is YSYEKL. After removal of 4 bases from V and 7 bases from J, the junction contained 13 bases not matched to a gene. The DNA of the CDR3 is TGCGCCAGCAGCCCATTTTATAGCGGGAGGACGAGGGAGCAGTACTTC. Protein: CASSPFYSGRTREQYF.

The gene calls are TRBV6-5 and TRBJ1-2, with TRBD1 matching 9 bases. Trimming took 0 bases from V and 6 from J; bases not matched to a gene: 5. CDR1 MNHEY and CDR2 SVGAGI come from the germline V gene. The CDR3 is 15 residues long. CDR3 loop: CASSYSMGTGNGYTF. The DNA for the CDR3 is TGTGCCAGCAGTTACTCGATGGGGACAGGGAATGGCTACACCTTC.

The chain has TRBV9 and TRBJ2-5; 7 nucleotides match TRBD1. Trimming at V came to 4 bases and at J to 5 bases, leaving 8 bases not matched to a gene. Germline-derived CDR1 and CDR2 are SGDLS and YYNGEE. The CDR3 totals 14 residues. The CDR3 protein is CASSPTGRGETQYF. CDR3 nucleotides: TGTGCCAGCAGCCCGACAGGGCGTGGGGAGACCCAGTACTTC.

The gene calls are TRBV28 and TRBJ1-4; D remains ambiguous. The CDR3 covers 14 residues. Trimming removed 5 bases at V and 1 base at J, with 8 bases between. The V gene's germline CDR1 is MDHEN and CDR2 SYDVKM. In nucleotides, the CDR3 is TGTGCCAGCAGTCAGAGGGTAACTAATGAAAAACTGTTTTTT. Translation gives CASSQRVTNEKLFF.

This clone has a single count. This chain links TRBV2 with TRBJ1-3; no clear D gene. Trimming took off 10 bases at V and 8 bases at J, with 9 bases between the two ends. Germline V gene sequence: CDR1 SNHLY, CDR2 FYNNEI. The CDR3 length is 10 residues. The CDR3 nucleotides read TGTGCCATATACTGCTACACCATATATTTT. Translating gives CAIYCYTIYF.

The count of this clone is one. The chain carries TRBV6-5 and TRBJ2-1; 9 positions agree with TRBD2. CDR1 and CDR2 from the germline V gene are MNHEY and SVGAGI. CDR3 length equals 16 residues. Trimming took 0 bases from V and 7 from J; bases not matched to a gene: 7. The CDR3 DNA is TGTGCCAGCAGTTACTCGGCTAGCGGGACTAGAAATGAGCAGTTCTTC. It specifies CASSYSASGTRNEQFF.